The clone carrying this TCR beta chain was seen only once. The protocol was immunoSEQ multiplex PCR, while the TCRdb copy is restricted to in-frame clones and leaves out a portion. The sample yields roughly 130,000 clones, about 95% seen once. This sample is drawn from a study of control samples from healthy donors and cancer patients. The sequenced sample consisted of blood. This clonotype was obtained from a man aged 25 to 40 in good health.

The CDR3 nucleotides read TGCGCCAGCAGCCAACAACTTTCGGGTAGCGGGGGCCGATCCGGGGAGCTGTTTTTT. It is translated as CASSQQLSGSGGRSGELFF. The chain is built from TRBV4-1 and TRBJ2-2, with 9 bases identical to TRBD2. The CDR3 is 19 residues long. Trimming took 2 bases from V and 6 from J; bases not matched to a gene: 16. Germline V gene data show CDR1 as MGHRA and CDR2 as YSYEKL.